The clone carrying this T cell receptor beta chain was recorded a few times. The data originate from a study of blood T cell repertoires in COVID-19. Study in general: Acute and convalescent COVID-19 specimens originated in the United States, Italy and Spain.

Germline V lookup: CDR1 PRHDT, CDR2 FYEKMQ (reference sequence). With 5 bases clipped from V and 2 bases from J, the junction kept 4 bases outside the gene matches. The length of the CDR3 is 15 residues. TCRdb's table, derived via immunoSEQ multiplex PCR, lists solely in-frame clones and lacks some. The repertoire holds around 190,000 clones, with 76% as singletons. This TCR came from a woman aged 45-65 years with acute COVID-19. The chain is built from TRBV13 and TRBJ2-5, with 11 bases fitting TRBD2. Sequenced sample: PBMCs or T cells enriched from blood (not recorded which). This chain's CDR3 is CASSRRLAGQETQYF. The CDR3 DNA reads as TGTGCCAGCAGCCGAAGACTAGCGGGACAAGAGACCCAGTACTTC.